The present T cell receptor beta chain was sequenced within a study of T cell repertoires in cytomegalovirus infection. Comments on this clonotype: Its antigen remains unknown.

This CDR3 spans 15 amino acids. J gave up 4 bases and V 4 bases, and 10 bases lay outside the gene matches. The germline gives CDR1 SGHRS, CDR2 YFSETQ. One entry per CDR3 protein, called by TCRdb with MiXCR from the reads. In the table there are approximately 1,000,000 distinct CDR3 sequences, around a third of which are singletons. This sequence was found in a human donor in good health (CMV status not recorded). Some clones in this sample may be carry-over from other donors' samples. The sample in question was cultured CD8+ T cells from PBMCs, obtained from culture after CMV antigen stimulation. The V and J genes are TRBV5-1 and TRBJ1-1; 7 positions agree with TRBD1. CDR3 protein: CASSPKQGLTTEAFF. CDR3 in DNA: TGCGCCAGCAGCCCAAAACAGGGGCTAACCACTGAAGCTTTCTTT.